Sequencing of this T cell receptor beta chain was carried out in a study of human T cells and chemical hapten exposure. This CDR3 is built from 15 residues. The V and J ends lost 3 bases and 4 bases, in that order; junction bases with no gene match: 1. CDR1 SGHVS and CDR2 FQNEAQ come from the germline V gene. This clonotype was counted between two and nine times. Its cognate antigen is unknown. Findings of the study overall: TCRs whose frequency exceeded 1 in 1000 remained the same following DPC sensitization.

TCRdb reanalysed the RACE reads using MiXCR and keeps one entry per CDR3 protein. The sample lists a few hundred thousand distinct CDR3 sequences, about 9.4% occurring once. Time point of the sample: pre-sensitization, week 0. The sample's treatment: therapeutic diphenylcyclopropenone sensitization with weekly scalp DPC. This rearrangement joins TRBV7-8 to TRBJ2-3; 13 bases are a match to TRBD2. The source of this sequence is a woman aged 40 to 49 with alopecia areata. Some clones in this sample may be carry-over from other donors' samples. Sample: whole blood, taken in connection with sensitization to the hapten diphenylcyclopropenone (DPC). DNA of the CDR3: TGTGCCAGCAGCTTGGGGACTAGCGGGGCAGATACGCAGTATTTT. Residues: CASSLGTSGADTQYF.